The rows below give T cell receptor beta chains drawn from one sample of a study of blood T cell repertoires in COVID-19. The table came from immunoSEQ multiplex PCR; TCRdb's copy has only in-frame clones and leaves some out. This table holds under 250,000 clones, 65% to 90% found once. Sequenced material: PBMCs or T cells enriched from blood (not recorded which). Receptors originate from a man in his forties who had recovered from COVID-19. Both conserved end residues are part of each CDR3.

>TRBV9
CASSVVEGAGTGELFF
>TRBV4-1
CASNRGGITEAFF
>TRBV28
CASSSDAGGNEKLFF
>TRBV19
CASSPQGASATEAFF
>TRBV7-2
CASSHRVQNTGELFF
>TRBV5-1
CASSFGTGRSYNEQFF
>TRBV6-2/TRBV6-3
CASSLDRVTEAFF
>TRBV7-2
CASSPPGLLSSNEQFF
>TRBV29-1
CSVEPMIAGASYNEQFF
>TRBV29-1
CSVDSSGSYEQYF
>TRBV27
CASSLSFAGLDSGANVLTF
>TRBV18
CASSPPPDRVSPPYGYTF
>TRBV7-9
CASASFSGSYEQYF
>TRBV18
CASSLGRDGYGYTF
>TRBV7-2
CASSFERQGAFF
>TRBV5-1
CASSLYGLAGNTGELFF
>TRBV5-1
CASSLEGQNYGYTF
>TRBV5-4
CASSFITGFWQYF
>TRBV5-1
CASSRSGTGGTEAFF
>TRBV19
CASSSPGEERNQPQHF
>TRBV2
CAATRQGQNSPLHF
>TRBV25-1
CASSELGRYNEQFF
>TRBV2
CASSPGQNNYGYTF
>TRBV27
CASSLVGGRQPQHF
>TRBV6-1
CASSERGRGRVNSPLHF
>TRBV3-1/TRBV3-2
CASSQAGLEQYF